The TCR beta chain described here comes from a study of identical twins. Overall study results and limits: For out-of-frame alpha sequences shared by twins, low generation probability was in excess. With monozygotic twins, out-of-frame TCR alpha sharing exceeded what models estimated.

A few counts support this clonotype. Its antigen is unknown. All donors were healthy, and all were Caucasian. Germline CDR1 is MNHEY and CDR2 is SMNVEV (reference sequence). Trimming left V 2 bases short and J 2 bases short, with 10 bases between. The CDR3 is made up of 15 amino acids. TCRdb fed the 5' RACE reads into MiXCR, producing one record per CDR3 protein. The sample yields some 660,000 distinct CDR3 sequences, more than 6.5% seen once. The same data also went into a second study, on yellow fever vaccine responses in identical twins.

The clonotype was recovered from a young woman in good health. The source material was PBMCs. V usage is TRBV27 and J usage is TRBJ1-5; D is possibly TRBD1 (6 bases). CDR3: CASSLRGGGNQPQHF. As DNA, the CDR3 is TGTGCCAGCAGTTTAAGAGGGGGGGGCAATCAGCCCCAGCATTTT.